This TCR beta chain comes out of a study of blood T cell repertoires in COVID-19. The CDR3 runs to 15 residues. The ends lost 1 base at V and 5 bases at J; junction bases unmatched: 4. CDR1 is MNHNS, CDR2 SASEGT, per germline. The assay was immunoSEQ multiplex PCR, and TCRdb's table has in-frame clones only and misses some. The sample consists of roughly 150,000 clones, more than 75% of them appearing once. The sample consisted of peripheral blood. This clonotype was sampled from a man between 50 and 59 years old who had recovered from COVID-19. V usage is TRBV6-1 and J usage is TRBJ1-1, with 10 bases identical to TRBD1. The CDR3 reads CASSEVGTGVTEAFF. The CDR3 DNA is TGTGCCAGCAGTGAAGTAGGGACAGGGGTTACTGAAGCTTTCTTT.